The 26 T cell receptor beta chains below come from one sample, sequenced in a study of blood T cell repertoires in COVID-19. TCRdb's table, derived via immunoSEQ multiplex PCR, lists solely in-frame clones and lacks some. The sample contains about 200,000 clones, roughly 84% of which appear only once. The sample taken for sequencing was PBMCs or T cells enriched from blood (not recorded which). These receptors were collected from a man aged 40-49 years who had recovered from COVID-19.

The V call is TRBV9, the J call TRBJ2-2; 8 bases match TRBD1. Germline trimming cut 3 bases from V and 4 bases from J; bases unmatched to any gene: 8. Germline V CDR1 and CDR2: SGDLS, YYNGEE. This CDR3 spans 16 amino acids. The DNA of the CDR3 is TGTGCCAGCAGCGAAAGGGGACAGGTCTCCACCGGGGAGCTGTTTTTT. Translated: CASSERGQVSTGELFF. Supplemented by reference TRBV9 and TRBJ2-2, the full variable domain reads DSGVTQTPKHLITATGQRVTLRCSPRSGDLSVYWYQQSLDQGLQFLIQYYNGEERAKGNILERFSAQQFPDLHSELNLSSLELGDSALYFCASSERGQVSTGELFFGEGSRLTVL.

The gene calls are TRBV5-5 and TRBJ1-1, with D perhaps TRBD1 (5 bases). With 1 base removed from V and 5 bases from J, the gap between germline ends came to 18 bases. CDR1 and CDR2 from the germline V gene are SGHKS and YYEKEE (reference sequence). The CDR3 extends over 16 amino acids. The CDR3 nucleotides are TGTGCCAGCAGCTTGAAGGGGACTTGGGGGGTGACTGAAGCTTTCTTT. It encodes CASSLKGTWGVTEAFF.

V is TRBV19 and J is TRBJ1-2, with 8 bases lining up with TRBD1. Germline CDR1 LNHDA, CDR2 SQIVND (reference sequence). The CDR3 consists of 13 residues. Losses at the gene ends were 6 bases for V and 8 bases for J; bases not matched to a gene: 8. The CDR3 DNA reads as TGTGCCAGTAGGAAGGACAGGGACGGAGGCTACACCTTC. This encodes CASRKDRDGGYTF.

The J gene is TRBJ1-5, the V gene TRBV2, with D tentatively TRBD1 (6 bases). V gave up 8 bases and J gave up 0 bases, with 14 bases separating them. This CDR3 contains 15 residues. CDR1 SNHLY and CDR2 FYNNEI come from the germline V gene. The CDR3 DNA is TGTGCCAGCTCACTGGACAGATATAGCAATCAGCCCCAGCATTTT. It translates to CASSLDRYSNQPQHF.

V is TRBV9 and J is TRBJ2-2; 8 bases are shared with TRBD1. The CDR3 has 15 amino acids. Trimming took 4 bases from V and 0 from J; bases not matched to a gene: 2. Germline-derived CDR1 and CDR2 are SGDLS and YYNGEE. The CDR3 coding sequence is TGTGCCAGCAGCCCGACAGGGGCGAACACCGGGGAGCTGTTTTTT. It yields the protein CASSPTGANTGELFF.

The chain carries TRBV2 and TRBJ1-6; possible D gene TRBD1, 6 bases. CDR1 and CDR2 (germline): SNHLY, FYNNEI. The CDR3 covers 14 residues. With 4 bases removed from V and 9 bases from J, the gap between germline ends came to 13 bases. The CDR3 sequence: CASSALGASSPLHF. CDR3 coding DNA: TGTGCCAGCAGTGCATTGGGGGCCTCTTCACCCCTCCACTTT.

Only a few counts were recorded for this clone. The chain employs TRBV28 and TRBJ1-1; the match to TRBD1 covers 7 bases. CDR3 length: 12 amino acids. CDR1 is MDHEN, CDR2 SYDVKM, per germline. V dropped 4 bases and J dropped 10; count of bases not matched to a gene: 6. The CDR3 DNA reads TGTGCCAGCAGTTCTTCAAAGGGGGCAGCTTTCTTT. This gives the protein CASSSSKGAAFF.

CDR3 bases: TGTGCCAGCAGCTTAGGCGGCGGGGGGCCAGAGACCCAGTACTTC. Residues: CASSLGGGGPETQYF. The chain couples TRBV7-2 to TRBJ2-5; 8 bases are a match to TRBD2. The germline gives CDR1 SGHTA, CDR2 FQGNSA. CDR3 length: 15 amino acids. Trimming removed 1 base from V and 4 bases from J; junction bases left unmatched: 5.

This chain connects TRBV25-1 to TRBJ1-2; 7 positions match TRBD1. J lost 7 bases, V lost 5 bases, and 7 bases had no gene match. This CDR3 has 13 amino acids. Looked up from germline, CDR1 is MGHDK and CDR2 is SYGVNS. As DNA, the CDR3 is TGTGCCAGCAGTTGGACAGGTGACGCTGGCTACACCTTC. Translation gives CASSWTGDAGYTF.

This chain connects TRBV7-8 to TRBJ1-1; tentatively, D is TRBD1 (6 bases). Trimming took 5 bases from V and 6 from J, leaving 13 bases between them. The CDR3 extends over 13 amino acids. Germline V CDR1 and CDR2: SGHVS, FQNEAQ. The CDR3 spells CASSQTGGAEAFF. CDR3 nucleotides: TGTGCCAGCAGCCAGACGGGGGGCGCTGAAGCTTTCTTT.

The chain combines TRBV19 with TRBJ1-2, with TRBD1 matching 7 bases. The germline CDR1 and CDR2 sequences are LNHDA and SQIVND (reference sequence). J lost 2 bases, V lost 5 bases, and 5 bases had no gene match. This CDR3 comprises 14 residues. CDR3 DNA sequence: TGTGCCAGTAGTTCACTGGACAGGAACTATGGCTACACCTTC. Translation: CASSSLDRNYGYTF.

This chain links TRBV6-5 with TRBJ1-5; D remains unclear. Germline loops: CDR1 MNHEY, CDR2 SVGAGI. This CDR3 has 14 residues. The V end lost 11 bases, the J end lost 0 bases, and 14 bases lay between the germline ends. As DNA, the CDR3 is TGTGCCCCCGCGGGGAGAAATAGCAATCAGCCCCAGCATTTT. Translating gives CAPAGRNSNQPQHF.

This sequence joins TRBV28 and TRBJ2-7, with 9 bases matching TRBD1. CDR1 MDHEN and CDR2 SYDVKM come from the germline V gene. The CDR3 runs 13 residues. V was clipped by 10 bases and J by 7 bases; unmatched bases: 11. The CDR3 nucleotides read TGTGCCACCCGACCGGGACAGGGCTGGGAGCAGTACTTC. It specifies CATRPGQGWEQYF.

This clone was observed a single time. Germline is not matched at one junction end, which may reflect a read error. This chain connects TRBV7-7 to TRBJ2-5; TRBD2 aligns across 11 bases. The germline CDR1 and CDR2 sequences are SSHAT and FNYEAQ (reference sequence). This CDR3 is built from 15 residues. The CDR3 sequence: CASSSGTSGAETQYF. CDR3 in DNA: TGTGCTAGCAGCTCCGGGACTAGCGGCGCAGAGACCCAGTACTTC. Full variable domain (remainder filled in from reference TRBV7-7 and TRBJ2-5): GAGVSQSPRYKVTKRGQDVTLRCDPISSHATLYWYQQALGQGPEFLTYFNYEAQPDKSGLPSDRFSAERPEGSISTLTIQRTEQRDSAMYRCASSSGTSGAETQYFGPGTRLLVL.

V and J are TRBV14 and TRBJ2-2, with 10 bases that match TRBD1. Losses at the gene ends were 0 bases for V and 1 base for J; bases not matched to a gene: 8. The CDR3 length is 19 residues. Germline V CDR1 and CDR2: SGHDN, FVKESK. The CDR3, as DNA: TGTGCCAGCAGCCAAGATAGGAGACAGGGGGCCAGGAACACCGGGGAGCTGTTTTTT. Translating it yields CASSQDRRQGARNTGELFF. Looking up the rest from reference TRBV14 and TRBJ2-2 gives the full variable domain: EAGVTQFPSHSVIEKGQTVTLRCDPISGHDNLYWYRRVMGKEIKFLLHFVKESKQDESGMPNNRFLAERTGGTYSTLKVQPAELEDSGVYFCASSQDRRQGARNTGELFFGEGSRLTVL.

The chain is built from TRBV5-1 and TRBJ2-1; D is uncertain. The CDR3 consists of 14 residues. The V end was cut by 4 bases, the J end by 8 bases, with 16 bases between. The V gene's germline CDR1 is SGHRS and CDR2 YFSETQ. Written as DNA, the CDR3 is TGCGCCAGCAGCCGTGCCGTGGCCCCACATGAGCAGTTCTTC. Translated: CASSRAVAPHEQFF.

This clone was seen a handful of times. As DNA, the CDR3 is TGCGCCAGCAGCTTGACTAGCGGGGTAGGGGAGCAGTACTTC. Amino acids: CASSLTSGVGEQYF. This rearrangement joins TRBV5-1 to TRBJ2-7, with TRBD2 identical over 10 bases. Losses at the gene ends were 1 base for V and 7 bases for J; bases not matched to a gene: 5. The CDR3 length is 14 residues. Germline V lookup: CDR1 SGHRS, CDR2 YFSETQ.

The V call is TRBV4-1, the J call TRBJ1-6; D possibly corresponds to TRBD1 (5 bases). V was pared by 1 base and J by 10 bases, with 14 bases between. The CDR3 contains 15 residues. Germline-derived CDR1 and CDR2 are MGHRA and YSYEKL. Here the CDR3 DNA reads TGCGCCAGCAGCCAAGGGTCAGCAGCAGGGTCACCCCTCCACTTT. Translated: CASSQGSAAGSPLHF.

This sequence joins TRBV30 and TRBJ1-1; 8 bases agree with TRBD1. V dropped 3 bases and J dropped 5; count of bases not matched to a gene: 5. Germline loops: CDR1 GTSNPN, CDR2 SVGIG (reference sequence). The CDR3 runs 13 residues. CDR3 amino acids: CAWRNTGGTEAFF. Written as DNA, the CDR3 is TGTGCCTGGAGAAACACAGGGGGGACTGAAGCTTTCTTT. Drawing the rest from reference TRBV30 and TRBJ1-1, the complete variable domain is SQTIHQWPATLVQPVGSPLSLECTVEGTSNPNLYWYRQAAGRGLQLLFYSVGIGQISSEVPQNLSASRPQDRQFILSSKKLLLSDSGFYLCAWRNTGGTEAFFGQGTRLTVV.

The CDR3 is CASSRDRQNSPLHF. The DNA for the CDR3 is TGTGCCAGCAGCCGGGACAGGCAAAATTCACCCCTCCACTTT. The rearrangement uses TRBV6-2 or TRBV6-3 and TRBJ1-6, with TRBD1 matching over 8 bases. The trim removed 6 bases at V and 7 bases at J, leaving 5 bases unmatched. CDR3 length: 14 residues. Germline lookup yields CDR1 MNHEY and CDR2 SVGEGT.

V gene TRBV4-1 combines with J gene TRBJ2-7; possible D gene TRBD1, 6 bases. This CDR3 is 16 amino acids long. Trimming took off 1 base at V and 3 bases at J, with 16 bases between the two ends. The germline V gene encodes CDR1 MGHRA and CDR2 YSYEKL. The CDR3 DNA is TGCGCCAGCAGCCAAGGTGATCGACAGGCCTTCTACGAGCAGTACTTC. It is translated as CASSQGDRQAFYEQYF.

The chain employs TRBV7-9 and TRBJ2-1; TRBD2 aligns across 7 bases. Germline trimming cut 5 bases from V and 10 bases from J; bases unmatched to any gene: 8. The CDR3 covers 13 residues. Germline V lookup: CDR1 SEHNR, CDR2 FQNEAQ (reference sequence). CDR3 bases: TGTGCCAGCAGCCTGGAGGGAGGGCAGGAGCAGTTCTTC. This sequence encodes CASSLEGGQEQFF.

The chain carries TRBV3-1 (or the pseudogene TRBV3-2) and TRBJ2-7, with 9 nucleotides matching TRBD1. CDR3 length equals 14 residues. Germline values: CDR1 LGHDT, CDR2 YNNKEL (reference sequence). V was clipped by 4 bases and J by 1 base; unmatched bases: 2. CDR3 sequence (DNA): TGTGCCAGCAGCCTTGGGACAGGGTCCTACGAGCAGTACTTC. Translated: CASSLGTGSYEQYF.

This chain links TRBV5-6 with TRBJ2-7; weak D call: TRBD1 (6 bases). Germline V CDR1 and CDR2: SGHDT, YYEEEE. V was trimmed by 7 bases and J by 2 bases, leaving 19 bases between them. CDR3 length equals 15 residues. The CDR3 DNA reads TGTGCCAGCTCCCTTTTAGGACAGACTCCCTACGAGCAGTACTTC. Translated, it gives CASSLLGQTPYEQYF.

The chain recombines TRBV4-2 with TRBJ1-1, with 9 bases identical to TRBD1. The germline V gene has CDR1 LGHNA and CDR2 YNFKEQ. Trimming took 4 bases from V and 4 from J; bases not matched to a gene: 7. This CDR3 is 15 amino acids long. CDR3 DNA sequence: TGTGCCAGCAGCCCTCGGACAGGGGCTCCCACTGAAGCTTTCTTT. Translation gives CASSPRTGAPTEAFF.

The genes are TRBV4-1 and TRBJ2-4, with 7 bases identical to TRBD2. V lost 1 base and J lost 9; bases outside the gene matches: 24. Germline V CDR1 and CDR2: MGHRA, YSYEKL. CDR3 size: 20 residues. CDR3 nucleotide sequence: TGCGCCAGCAGCCAAGGTAACAGTGTAGGTACTAGCGCGAGAGACGGCATTCAGTACTTC. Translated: CASSQGNSVGTSARDGIQYF.